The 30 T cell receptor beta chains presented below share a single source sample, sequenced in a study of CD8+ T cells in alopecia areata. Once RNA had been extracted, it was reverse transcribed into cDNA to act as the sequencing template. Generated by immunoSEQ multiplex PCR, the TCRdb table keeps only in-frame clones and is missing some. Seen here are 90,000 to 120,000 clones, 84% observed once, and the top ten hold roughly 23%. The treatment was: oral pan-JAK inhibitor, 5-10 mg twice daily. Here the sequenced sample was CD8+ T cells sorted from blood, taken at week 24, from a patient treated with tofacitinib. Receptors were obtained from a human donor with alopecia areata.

CDR3 DNA: TGTGCCAGCAGCTTAGGAGCAGGGGATCAAGAGACCCAGTACTTC. Amino acids: CASSLGAGDQETQYF. The chain employs TRBV11-2 and TRBJ2-5, with D tentatively TRBD1 (6 bases). V lost 1 base and J lost 2, with 11 bases in between. This CDR3 is 15 amino acids long. Germline CDR1 reads SGHAT; CDR2 reads FQNNGV.

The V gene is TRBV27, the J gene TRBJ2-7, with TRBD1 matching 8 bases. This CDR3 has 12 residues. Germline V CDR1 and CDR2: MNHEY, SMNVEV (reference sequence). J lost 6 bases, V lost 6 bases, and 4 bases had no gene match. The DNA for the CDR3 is TGTGCCAGCAGATATACAGGGGGCGAGCAGTACTTC. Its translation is CASRYTGGEQYF.

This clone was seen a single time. In DNA, the CDR3 is TGCAGCGTTGAGGAGGGCTCGGGCTCCTACGAGCAGTACTTC. Protein product: CSVEEGSGSYEQYF. J is TRBJ2-7 and V is TRBV29-1, with a tentative D call TRBD2 (6 bases). V was shortened by 3 bases and J by 0 bases, with 12 bases between the two germline ends. The CDR3 sequence is 14 residues long. Germline CDR1 is SQVTM and CDR2 is ANQGSEA.

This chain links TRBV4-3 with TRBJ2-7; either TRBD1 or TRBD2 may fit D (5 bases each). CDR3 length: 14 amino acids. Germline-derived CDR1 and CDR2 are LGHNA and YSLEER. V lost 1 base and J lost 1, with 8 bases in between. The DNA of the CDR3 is TGCGCCAGCAGCCAAGGGGGGAATTCCTACGAGCAGTACTTC. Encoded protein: CASSQGGNSYEQYF.

The CDR3 DNA sequence: TGTGCCAGCAGCTTGCTAGCGGGGGACGGGAATGAGCAGTTCTTC. It yields the protein CASSLLAGDGNEQFF. The V call is TRBV7-9, the J call TRBJ2-1, with TRBD2 matching 10 bases. J was trimmed by 7 bases and V by 3 bases; bases with no gene match: 6. The germline V gene encodes CDR1 SEHNR and CDR2 FQNEAQ (reference sequence). There are 15 residues in the CDR3.

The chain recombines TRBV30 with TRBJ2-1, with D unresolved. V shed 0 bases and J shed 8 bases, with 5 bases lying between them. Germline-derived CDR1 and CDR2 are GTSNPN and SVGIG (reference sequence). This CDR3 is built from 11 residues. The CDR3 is CAWSVLYEQFF. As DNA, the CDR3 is TGTGCCTGGAGTGTACTATATGAGCAGTTCTTC.

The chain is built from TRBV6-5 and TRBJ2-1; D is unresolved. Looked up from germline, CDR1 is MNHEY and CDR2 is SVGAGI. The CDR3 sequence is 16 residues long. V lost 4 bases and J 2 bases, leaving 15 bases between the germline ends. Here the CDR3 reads CASSSYRTAAYNEQFF. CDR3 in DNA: TGTGCCAGCAGTTCATACCGGACGGCCGCCTACAATGAGCAGTTCTTC.

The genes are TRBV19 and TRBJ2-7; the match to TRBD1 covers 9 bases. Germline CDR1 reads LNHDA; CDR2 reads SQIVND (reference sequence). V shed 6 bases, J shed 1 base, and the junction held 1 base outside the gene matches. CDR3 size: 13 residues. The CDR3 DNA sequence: TGTGCCAGTAGAGACAGGGGGTCCTACGAGCAGTACTTC. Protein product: CASRDRGSYEQYF.

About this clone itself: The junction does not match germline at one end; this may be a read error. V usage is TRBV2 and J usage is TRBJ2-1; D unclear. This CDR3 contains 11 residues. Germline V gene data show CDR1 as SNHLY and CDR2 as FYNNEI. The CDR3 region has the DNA TGTGCCAGCAGAGAAGGTCATGAGCAGTTCTTC. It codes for CASREGHEQFF.

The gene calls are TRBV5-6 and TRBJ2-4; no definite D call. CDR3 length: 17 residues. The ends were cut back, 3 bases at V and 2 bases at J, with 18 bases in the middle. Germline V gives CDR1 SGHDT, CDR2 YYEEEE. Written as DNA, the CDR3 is TGTGCCAGCAGCTCGTCCTCGGTCCGCCCCCCCAAAAACATTCAGTACTTC. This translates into CASSSSSVRPPKNIQYF. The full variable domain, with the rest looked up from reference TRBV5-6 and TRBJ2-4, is DAGVTQSPTHLIKTRGQQVTLRCSPKSGHDTVSWYQQALGQGPQFIFQYYEEEERQRGNFPDRFSGHQFPNYSSELNVNALLLGDSALYLCASSSSSVRPPKNIQYFGAGTRLSVL.

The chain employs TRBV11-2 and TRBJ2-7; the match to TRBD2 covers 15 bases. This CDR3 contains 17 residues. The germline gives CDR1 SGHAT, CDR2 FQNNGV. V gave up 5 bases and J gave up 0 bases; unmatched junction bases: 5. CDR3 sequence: CASSEGLAGGPSYEQYF. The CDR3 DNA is TGTGCCAGCAGCGAGGGACTAGCGGGGGGCCCCTCCTACGAGCAGTACTTC.

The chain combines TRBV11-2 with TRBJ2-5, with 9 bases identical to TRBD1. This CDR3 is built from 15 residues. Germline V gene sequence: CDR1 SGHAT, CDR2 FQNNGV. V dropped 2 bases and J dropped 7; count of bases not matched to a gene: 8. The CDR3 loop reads CASSLMGQGEGTQYF. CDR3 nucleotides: TGTGCCAGCAGCTTAATGGGACAGGGCGAAGGGACCCAGTACTTC.

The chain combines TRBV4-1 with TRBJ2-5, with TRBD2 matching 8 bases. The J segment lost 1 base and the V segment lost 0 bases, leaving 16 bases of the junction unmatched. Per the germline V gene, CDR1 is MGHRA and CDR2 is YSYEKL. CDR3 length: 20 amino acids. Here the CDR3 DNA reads TGCGCCAGCAGCCAAGAAACGGTCTTGGCTCTGGCGGGGGGCCAAGAGACCCAGTACTTC. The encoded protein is CASSQETVLALAGGQETQYF.

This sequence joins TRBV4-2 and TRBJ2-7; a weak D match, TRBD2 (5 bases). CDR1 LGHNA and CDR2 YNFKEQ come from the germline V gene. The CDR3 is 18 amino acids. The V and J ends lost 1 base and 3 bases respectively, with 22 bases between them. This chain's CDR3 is CASSQVTRGPEELYEQYF. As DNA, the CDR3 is TGTGCCAGCAGCCAAGTAACTCGAGGGCCGGAGGAACTCTACGAGCAGTACTTC.

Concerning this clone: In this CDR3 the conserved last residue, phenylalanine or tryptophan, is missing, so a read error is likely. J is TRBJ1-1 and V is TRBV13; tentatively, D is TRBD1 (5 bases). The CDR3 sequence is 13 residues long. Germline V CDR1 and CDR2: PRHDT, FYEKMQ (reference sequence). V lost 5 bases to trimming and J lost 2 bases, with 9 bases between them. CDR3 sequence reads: CASSMGVNTEAFL. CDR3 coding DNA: TGTGCCAGCAGCATGGGGGTAAACACTGAAGCTTTCCTT.

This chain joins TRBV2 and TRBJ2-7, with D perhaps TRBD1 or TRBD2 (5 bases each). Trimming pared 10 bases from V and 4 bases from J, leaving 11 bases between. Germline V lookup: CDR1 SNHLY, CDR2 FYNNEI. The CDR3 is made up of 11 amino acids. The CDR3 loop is CAMGPGYEQYF. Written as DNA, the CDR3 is TGTGCCATGGGACCGGGTTACGAGCAGTACTTC. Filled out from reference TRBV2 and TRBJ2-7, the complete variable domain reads EPEVTQTPSHQVTQMGQEVILRCVPISNHLYFYWYRQILGQKVEFLVSFYNNEISEKSEIFDDQFSVERPDGSNFTLKIRSTKLEDSAMYFCAMGPGYEQYFGPGTRLTVT.

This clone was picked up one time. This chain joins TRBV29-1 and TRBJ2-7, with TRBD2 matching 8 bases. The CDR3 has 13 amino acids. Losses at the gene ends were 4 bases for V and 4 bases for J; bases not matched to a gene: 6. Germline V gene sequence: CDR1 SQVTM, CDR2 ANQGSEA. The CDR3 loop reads CSVVTSGGYEQYF. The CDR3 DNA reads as TGCAGCGTTGTTACTAGCGGTGGTTACGAGCAGTACTTC.

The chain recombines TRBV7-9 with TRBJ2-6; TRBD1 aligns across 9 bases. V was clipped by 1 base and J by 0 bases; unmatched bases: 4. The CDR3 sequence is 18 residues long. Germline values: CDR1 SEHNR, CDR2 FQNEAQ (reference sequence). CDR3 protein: CASSLVRTGDSGANVLTF. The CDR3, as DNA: TGTGCCAGCAGCTTAGTCAGGACAGGGGACTCTGGGGCCAACGTCCTGACTTTC.

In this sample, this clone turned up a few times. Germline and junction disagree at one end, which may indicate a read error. CDR3 amino acids: CASRVAGGTYNEQFF. DNA of the CDR3: TGTGCCAGCAGGGTAGCCGGGGGTACCTACAATGAGCAGTTCTTC. The gene calls are TRBV4-1 and TRBJ2-1; D may be TRBD2 (6 bases). CDR1 is MGHRA and CDR2 is YSYEKL in the germline V gene. The CDR3 totals 15 residues.

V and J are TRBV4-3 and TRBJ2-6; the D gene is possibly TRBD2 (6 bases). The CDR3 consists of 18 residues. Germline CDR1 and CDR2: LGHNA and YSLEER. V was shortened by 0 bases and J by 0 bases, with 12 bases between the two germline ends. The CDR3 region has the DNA TGCGCCAGCAGCCAAGAAGGGGCGGGATACTCTGGGGCCAACGTCCTGACTTTC. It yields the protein CASSQEGAGYSGANVLTF.

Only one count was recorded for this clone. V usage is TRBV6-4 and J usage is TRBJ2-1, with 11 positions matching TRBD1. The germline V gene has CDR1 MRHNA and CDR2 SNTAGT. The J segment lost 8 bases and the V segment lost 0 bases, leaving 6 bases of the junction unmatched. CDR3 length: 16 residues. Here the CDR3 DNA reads TGTGCCAGCAGTGACTCAGGGACAGGGGGAGGAGATGAGCAGTTCTTC. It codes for CASSDSGTGGGDEQFF.

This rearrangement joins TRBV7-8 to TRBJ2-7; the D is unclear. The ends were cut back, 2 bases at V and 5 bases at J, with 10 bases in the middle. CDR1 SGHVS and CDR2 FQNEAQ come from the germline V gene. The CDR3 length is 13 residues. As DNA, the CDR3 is TGTGCCAGCAGCTTACGGCCCCGAGACGAGCAGTACTTC. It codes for CASSLRPRDEQYF. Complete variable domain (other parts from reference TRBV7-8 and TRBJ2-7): GAGVSQSPRYKVAKRGQDVALRCDPISGHVSLFWYQQALGQGPEFLTYFQNEAQLDKSGLPSDRFFAERPEGSVSTLKIQRTQQEDSAVYLCASSLRPRDEQYFGPGTRLTVT.

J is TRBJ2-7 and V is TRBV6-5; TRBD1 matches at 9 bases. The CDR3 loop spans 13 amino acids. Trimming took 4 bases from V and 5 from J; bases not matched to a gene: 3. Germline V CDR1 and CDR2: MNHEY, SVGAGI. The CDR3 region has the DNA TGTGCCAGCAGTTTGGGACAGGGTAACGAGCAGTACTTC. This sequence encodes CASSLGQGNEQYF.

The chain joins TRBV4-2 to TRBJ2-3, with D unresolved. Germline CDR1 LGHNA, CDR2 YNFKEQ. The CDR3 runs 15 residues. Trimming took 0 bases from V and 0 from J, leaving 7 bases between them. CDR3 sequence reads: CASSQDGASTDTQYF. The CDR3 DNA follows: TGTGCCAGCAGCCAAGATGGCGCTAGCACAGATACGCAGTATTTT.

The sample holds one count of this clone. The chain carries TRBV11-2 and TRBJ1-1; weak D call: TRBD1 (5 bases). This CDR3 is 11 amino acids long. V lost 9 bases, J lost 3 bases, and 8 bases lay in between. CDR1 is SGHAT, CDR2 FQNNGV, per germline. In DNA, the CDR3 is TGTGCCAGTGGGACTTACACTGAAGCTTTCTTT. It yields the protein CASGTYTEAFF.

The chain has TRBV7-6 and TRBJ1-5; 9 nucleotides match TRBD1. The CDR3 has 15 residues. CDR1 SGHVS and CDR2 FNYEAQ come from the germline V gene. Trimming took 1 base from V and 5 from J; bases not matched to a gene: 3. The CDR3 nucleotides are TGTGCCAGCAGCTTAGAGGGACAGGGTCATCAGCCCCAGCATTTT. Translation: CASSLEGQGHQPQHF. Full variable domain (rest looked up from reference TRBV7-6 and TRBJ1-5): GAGVSQSPRYKVTKRGQDVALRCDPISGHVSLYWYRQALGQGPEFLTYFNYEAQQDKSGLPNDRFSAERPEGSISTLTIQRTEQRDSAMYRCASSLEGQGHQPQHFGDGTRLSIL.

The CDR3 here is CASSLGTGEGTYGYTF. The CDR3 coding sequence is TGCGCCAGCAGCCTGGGGACAGGGGAGGGAACTTATGGCTACACCTTC. The chain has TRBV5-1 and TRBJ1-2; 10 positions agree with TRBD1. This CDR3 has 16 residues. Germline-derived CDR1 and CDR2 are SGHRS and YFSETQ. The trim removed 4 bases at V and 5 bases at J, leaving 11 bases unmatched. Together with reference TRBV5-1 and TRBJ1-2, the CDR3 gives the full variable domain: KAGVTQTPRYLIKTRGQQVTLSCSPISGHRSVSWYQQTPGQGLQFLFEYFSETQRNKGNFPGRFSGRQFSNSRSEMNVSTLELGDSALYLCASSLGTGEGTYGYTFGSGTRLTVV.

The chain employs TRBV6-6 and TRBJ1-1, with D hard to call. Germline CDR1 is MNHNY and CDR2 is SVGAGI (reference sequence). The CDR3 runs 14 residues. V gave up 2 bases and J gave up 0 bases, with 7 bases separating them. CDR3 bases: TGTGCCAGCAGTTACGCCAGCATGAACACTGAAGCTTTCTTT. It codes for CASSYASMNTEAFF.

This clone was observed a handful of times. The CDR3 region has the DNA TGTGCCAGCAGCCCACAGACAGGACACTACGAGCAGTACTTC. The encoded protein is CASSPQTGHYEQYF. The V and J genes are TRBV7-8 and TRBJ2-7; D perhaps matches TRBD1 (6 bases). The germline V and J ends were trimmed by 5 bases and 3 bases, with 14 bases remaining between them. Germline V gene sequence: CDR1 SGHVS, CDR2 FQNEAQ. This CDR3 spans 14 amino acids.

The CDR3 nucleotides are TGTGCCAGTAGTATAGTACAGCACACAGATACGCAGTATTTT. Translating it yields CASSIVQHTDTQYF. The J gene is TRBJ2-3, the V gene TRBV19; D is uncertain. Trimming left V 1 base short and J 2 bases short, with 7 bases between. The CDR3 is made up of 14 amino acids. Germline CDR1 reads LNHDA; CDR2 reads SQIVND (reference sequence).